One and the same sample provided the 8 T cell receptor beta chains below, sequenced in a study of graft-versus-host responses after intestinal transplantation. No cognate antigen is known for these TCRs. Repertoires were generated with immunoSEQ multiplex PCR, while TCRdb's copy carries only in-frame clones and drops some. The sample consists of 100,000 or so clones, 90% to 95% of them appearing once. The specimen comprised unstimulated CD4+ T cells sorted from spleen or lymph node cells, sampled before transplant. These receptors were taken from a human donor who was the organ donor for an intestinal transplant.

The chain couples TRBV30 to TRBJ1-3; D unclear. The length of the CDR3 is 14 residues. V gave up 3 bases and J gave up 0 bases, with 9 bases separating them. Germline CDR1 is GTSNPN and CDR2 is SVGIG (reference sequence). CDR3 sequence (DNA): TGTGCCTGGAGGAGATTACCCTCTGGAAACACCATATATTTT. This sequence encodes CAWRRLPSGNTIYF.

The CDR3 sequence is CATSRSAGGFGNYGYTF. Here the CDR3 DNA reads TGTGCCACCAGCAGATCGGCTGGGGGCTTCGGTAACTATGGCTACACCTTC. The V gene is TRBV15, the J gene TRBJ1-2; D might be TRBD1 (6 bases). Germline V CDR1 and CDR2: LNHNV, YYDKDF (reference sequence). V was shortened by 2 bases and J by 1 base, with 17 bases between the two germline ends. There are 17 residues in the CDR3.

This clone turned up a few times. The identical CDR3 is also encoded by other nucleotide sequences in the sample. The chain carries TRBV18 and TRBJ1-4; TRBD1 matches 7 bases. V lost 4 bases to trimming and J lost 5 bases; unmatched junction nucleotides: 4. This CDR3 is 14 amino acids long. Per germline, CDR1 KGHSH and CDR2 LQKENI. CDR3 in amino acids: CASSHGTENEKLFF. CDR3 sequence (DNA): TGTGCCAGCTCACATGGGACAGAGAATGAAAAACTGTTTTTT.

The chain has TRBV7-8 and TRBJ1-2, with 8 bases matching TRBD1. The V and J ends lost 5 bases and 4 bases, in that order; junction bases with no gene match: 6. Germline CDR1 SGHVS, CDR2 FQNEAQ. The length of the CDR3 is 14 residues. This chain's CDR3 is CASSNQQGGYGYTF. In DNA form, the CDR3 reads TGTGCCAGCAGCAACCAACAGGGGGGCTATGGCTACACCTTC.

This chain connects TRBV4-3 to TRBJ1-2; 7 bases are shared with TRBD1. This CDR3 has 17 residues. V was clipped by 4 bases and J by 1 base; unmatched bases: 12. Germline V gene data show CDR1 as LGHNA and CDR2 as YSLEER. The CDR3 protein is CASSPYLDRAYNYGYTF. The CDR3 nucleotides are TGCGCCAGCAGCCCTTACCTCGACAGGGCTTATAACTATGGCTACACCTTC.

CDR3: CASSSQGAYNSPLHF. Here the CDR3 DNA reads TGCGCCAGCAGCTCTCAAGGGGCGTATAATTCACCCCTCCACTTT. V usage is TRBV5-1 and J usage is TRBJ1-6; tentative D call: TRBD1 (5 bases). The CDR3 runs 15 residues. The germline CDR1 and CDR2 sequences are SGHRS and YFSETQ. With 3 bases removed from V and 4 bases from J, the gap between germline ends came to 11 bases.

The chain recombines TRBV4-3 with TRBJ2-7, with a tentative D call TRBD1 (5 bases). The CDR3 runs 13 residues. Trimming shortened V by 2 bases and J by 4 bases, and 9 bases separated the two germline ends. CDR1 is LGHNA, CDR2 YSLEER, per germline. In nucleotides, the CDR3 is TGCGCCAGCAGCCAACTCGACAGTTACGAGCAGTACTTC. It is translated as CASSQLDSYEQYF.

This clone was detected only once. This chain links TRBV19 with TRBJ2-3, with TRBD1 as a possible D gene (5 bases). CDR3 length equals 13 residues. V shed 7 bases and J shed 4 bases, with 12 bases lying between them. CDR1 is LNHDA, CDR2 SQIVND, per germline (reference sequence). CDR3 DNA: TGTGCCAGTATCCCCCTCAGGGCAGATACGCAGTATTTT. It is translated as CASIPLRADTQYF.